The 14 T cell receptor beta chains listed next were all sequenced from one sample in a study of post-analysis software for immune sequencing data. Their recognized antigens are unknown. Sequencing libraries made from TCR beta cDNA carried unique molecular identifiers. MiXCR, applied by TCRdb to the PCR reads, yields one record per CDR3 protein. The sample carries about half a million distinct CDR3 sequences, approximately 45% recorded once. Study findings and constraints: About 5 TRBV segments were more frequent in patients than controls; TRBV5-6, TRBV5-1 and TRBV20-1 belonged to this group.

Source material: blood. The receptors come from a girl aged 10 to 17 with multiple sclerosis.

Remarks on this clonotype: An end of the junction differs from the germline gene, which may be a read error. This chain joins TRBV7-9 and TRBJ2-1; TRBD2 agrees at 7 bases. The CDR3 runs 15 residues. The germline V gene has CDR1 SEHNR and CDR2 FQNEAQ (reference sequence). CDR3 bases: TGTGCCAACAGCTTAGGGACGGGGGGTCTTAGTGAGCAGTTCTTC. Its protein is CANSLGTGGLSEQFF.

CDR3 nucleotides: TGCAGTGCCCAACCTTCTAGCGGCAACACAGATACGCAGTATTTT. Amino acid sequence: CSAQPSSGNTDTQYF. The V and J genes are TRBV20-1 and TRBJ2-3, with 7 bases lining up with TRBD2. The CDR3 sequence is 15 residues long. The ends lost 6 bases at V and 2 bases at J; junction bases unmatched: 11. CDR1 and CDR2 (germline): DFQATT, SNEGSKA (reference sequence).

The chain recombines TRBV20-1 with TRBJ2-7, with 10 bases identical to TRBD2. V trimming: 6 bases; J trimming: 7 bases; junction bases outside the gene matches: 15. The CDR3 consists of 15 residues. CDR1 DFQATT and CDR2 SNEGSKA come from the germline V gene (reference sequence). This CDR3 reads CSAHQTGLASVEQYF. Here the CDR3 DNA reads TGCAGTGCCCACCAAACGGGACTAGCGTCAGTGGAGCAGTACTTC.

The V gene is TRBV5-1, the J gene TRBJ2-7; D is possibly TRBD2 (6 bases). The germline gives CDR1 SGHRS, CDR2 YFSETQ. Trimming removed 1 base at V and 0 bases at J, with 11 bases between. This CDR3 comprises 15 residues. In DNA form, the CDR3 reads TGCGCCAGCAGCTTGCAAACTAGCAGCTCCTACGAGCAGTACTTC. Residues: CASSLQTSSSYEQYF.

The chain joins TRBV12-3 or TRBV12-4 to TRBJ2-1, with 9 bases lining up with TRBD2. V shed 8 bases and J 7 bases; nucleotides not matched to a gene: 12. CDR3 length equals 15 residues. The CDR3 is CASGIGTSWPNEQFF. CDR3 bases: TGTGCCAGCGGTATCGGGACTAGCTGGCCGAATGAGCAGTTCTTC.

This clonotype has a count of ten or more. The genes are TRBV3-1 and TRBJ2-3; D unclear. V gave up 2 bases and J gave up 0 bases, with 12 bases separating them. Germline CDR1 is LGHDT and CDR2 is YNNKEL (reference sequence). This CDR3 region has 16 residues. The CDR3 bases are TGTGCCAGCAGCCAAATCCGAGAGGTCAGCACAGATACGCAGTATTTT. Translated, it gives CASSQIREVSTDTQYF.

The CDR3 DNA reads as TGCGCCAGCAGCCCCAGGGCTAGCGGGGACAATGAGCAGTTCTTC. Translating gives CASSPRASGDNEQFF. The J gene is TRBJ2-1, the V gene TRBV5-1; 9 bases map to TRBD2. V lost 4 bases to trimming and J lost 5 bases; unmatched junction nucleotides: 7. Looked up from germline, CDR1 is SGHRS and CDR2 is YFSETQ. The CDR3 runs 15 residues. The full variable domain, completed using reference TRBV5-1 and TRBJ2-1, is KAGVTQTPRYLIKTRGQQVTLSCSPISGHRSVSWYQQTPGQGLQFLFEYFSETQRNKGNFPGRFSGRQFSNSRSEMNVSTLELGDSALYLCASSPRASGDNEQFFGPGTRLTVL.

V is TRBV7-2 and J is TRBJ2-1, with D possibly matching TRBD1 (6 bases). From germline, CDR1 is SGHTA and CDR2 FQGNSA. The V end lost 2 bases, the J end lost 1 base, and 12 bases lay between the germline ends. The CDR3 runs to 16 residues. This chain's CDR3 is CASSLRLGQSYNEQFF. In nucleotides, the CDR3 is TGTGCCAGCAGCTTACGCCTCGGACAGTCCTACAATGAGCAGTTCTTC. Together with reference TRBV7-2 and TRBJ2-1, the CDR3 gives the full variable domain: GAGVSQSPSNKVTEKGKDVELRCDPISGHTALYWYRQSLGQGLEFLIYFQGNSAPDKSGLPSDRFSAERTGGSVSTLTIQRTQQEDSAVYLCASSLRLGQSYNEQFFGPGTRLTVL.

This clonotype was observed many times. The chain couples TRBV2 to TRBJ1-1, with D maybe TRBD1 (6 bases). CDR3 size: 13 residues. The germline V gene encodes CDR1 SNHLY and CDR2 FYNNEI. Trimming stripped 5 bases from V and 1 base from J, with 8 bases between. This chain's CDR3 is CASSRQANTEAFF. The DNA for the CDR3 is TGTGCCAGCAGTAGACAGGCGAACACTGAAGCTTTCTTT. The full variable domain, with the rest looked up from reference TRBV2 and TRBJ1-1, is EPEVTQTPSHQVTQMGQEVILRCVPISNHLYFYWYRQILGQKVEFLVSFYNNEISEKSEIFDDQFSVERPDGSNFTLKIRSTKLEDSAMYFCASSRQANTEAFFGQGTRLTVV.

As to this clonotype: An end of the junction does not agree with germline; a read error may underlie this. V gene TRBV12-3 or TRBV12-4 combines with J gene TRBJ2-7; possibly TRBD2 for D (5 bases). CDR3 size: 15 residues. This CDR3 reads CASSHGVTSSCEQYF. DNA for the CDR3: TGTGCCAGCAGTCACGGGGTCACAAGCTCCTGCGAGCAGTACTTC.

The rearrangement links TRBV6-1 to TRBJ2-3; 11 bases match TRBD2. Trimming at V came to 6 bases and at J to 3 bases, leaving 8 bases not matched to a gene. The germline V gene has CDR1 MNHNS and CDR2 SASEGT. There are 16 residues in the CDR3. DNA for the CDR3: TGTGCCAGCAGAACCCTAGCGGGAGGAATAACAGATACGCAGTATTTT. Encoded protein: CASRTLAGGITDTQYF.

The chain has TRBV20-1 and TRBJ2-5; 9 nucleotides match TRBD1. Germline assignment: CDR1 DFQATT and CDR2 SNEGSKA (reference sequence). This CDR3 region has 15 residues. Trimming took 1 base from V and 5 from J; bases not matched to a gene: 8. This CDR3 reads CSARAGQGSVETQYF. CDR3 nucleotide sequence: TGCAGTGCTAGAGCGGGACAGGGTAGTGTGGAGACCCAGTACTTC.

A few counts support this clonotype. A much bigger clone sits one base away, suggesting this may be a read error. This chain links TRBV7-9 with TRBJ2-5; D uncertain. CDR1 SEHNR and CDR2 FQNEAQ come from the germline V gene (reference sequence). Trimming removed 7 bases from V and 1 base from J, with 4 bases in between. The CDR3 spans 11 residues. The CDR3 DNA follows: TGTGCCAGCACCATCCAAGAGACCCAGTACTTC. It is translated as CASTIQETQYF.

This rearrangement joins TRBV29-1 to TRBJ1-5; 9 bases are shared with TRBD1. From germline, CDR1 is SQVTM and CDR2 ANQGSEA. The V segment lost 6 bases and the J segment 5 bases; nucleotides outside the gene matches: 2. The CDR3 covers 12 residues. As DNA, the CDR3 is TGCAGCGTACGACAGGGGGATCAGCCCCAGCATTTT. It specifies CSVRQGDQPQHF.